The rows below give T cell receptor beta chains drawn from one sample of a study of CD8+CD57+ T cells in acquired aplastic anemia. Each CDR3 protein gets one entry after TCRdb re-called the reads with MiXCR. The profile shows 200,000 to 250,000 distinct CDR3 sequences, around 60% of them singletons. Material for sequencing was sorted CD4+, CD8+, or CD8+CD57+ T cells (not recorded which) from PBMCs. The receptors stem from a human donor in good health. The CDR3 runs from the conserved cysteine through the conserved F or W. D genes are given only for firm matches. Not all rows give a size; the values are once, few, many and, for expanded clones, a class.

V gene	J gene	clone size	D gene	CDR3 DNA	CDR3 protein
TRBV27	TRBJ1-6	NA	TRBD1	TGTGCCAGCAGGAAAGACAGGGTTAGTACCCTCCACTTT	CASRKDRVSTLHF
TRBV6-5	TRBJ2-1	few	NA	TGTGCCAGCAGTTACTCGATCGGGGGGCAAAGCTCCTACAATGAGCAGTTCTTC	CASSYSIGGQSSYNEQFF
TRBV9	TRBJ2-1	NA	TRBD2	TGTGCCAGCAGCGCCGGGGGGGCAGGAGAGCAGTTCTTC	CASSAGGAGEQFF
TRBV24-1	TRBJ2-5	NA	NA	TGTGCCACCAGTGATCACAGGAGACAAGAGACCCAGTACTTC	CATSDHRRQETQYF
TRBV3-1	TRBJ2-7	many	NA	TGTGCCAGCAGCCAAGGGGGTATCGAGCAGTACTTC	CASSQGGIEQYF
TRBV2	TRBJ2-7	NA	TRBD1	TGTGCCAGCAGTGAAGGTTTCCGGGACAGCTCCTACGAGCAGTACTTC	CASSEGFRDSSYEQYF
TRBV19	TRBJ2-3	many	TRBD2	TGTGCCAGTAGTATAACTAGCGGGAGTAGAGATACGCAGTATTTT	CASSITSGSRDTQYF
TRBV5-1	TRBJ2-4	NA	TRBD1	TGCGCCAGCACTCCGGGACAGGGGGACATTCAGTACTTC	CASTPGQGDIQYF
TRBV7-9	TRBJ2-7	NA	NA	TGTGCCAGCAGCTTAATCCTCAGCGGACCCTACGAGCAGTACTTC	CASSLILSGPYEQYF
TRBV4-1	TRBJ1-1	NA	NA	TGCGCCAGCAGCCAAGGAACCCAGGACACTGAAGCTTTCTTT	CASSQGTQDTEAFF
TRBV2	TRBJ1-4	NA	NA	TGTGCCAGCAGTGATGGCGGGATTGGATACGAAAAACTGTTTTTT	CASSDGGIGYEKLFF
TRBV4-2	TRBJ2-7	many	TRBD1	TGTGCCAGCAGCCATGCCGGGACAGCCGTATCCTACGAGCAGTACTTC	CASSHAGTAVSYEQYF
TRBV7-2	TRBJ2-1	NA	NA	TGTGCCAGCAGCTTAGGGGCAGGAAACTCCTACAATGAGCAGTTCTTC	CASSLGAGNSYNEQFF
TRBV7-6	TRBJ2-3	NA	NA	TGTGCCAGCAGCTTAGAGTGGGGGACCATGGATACGCAGTATTTT	CASSLEWGTMDTQYF
TRBV19	TRBJ2-1	NA	NA	TGTGAAAATAGTATGAGCAGCAATGGGTACAATGAGCAGTTCTTC	CENSMSSNGYNEQFF
TRBV2	TRBJ2-3	few	NA	TGTGCCAGCAGTGAACTAGGCTTGGGAACAGATACGCAGTATTTT	CASSELGLGTDTQYF
TRBV6-5	TRBJ2-1	NA	NA	TGTGCCAGCAGTTACTCAATTGCGGGGAATGAGCAGTTCTTC	CASSYSIAGNEQFF
TRBV10-2	TRBJ2-5	NA	NA	TGCGCCAGCGGGAATAGAGTCGAGACCCAGTACTTC	CASGNRVETQYF
TRBV9	TRBJ1-1	NA	NA	TGTGCCAGCAGCGCATCCATGGGCACTGAAGCTTTCTTT	CASSASMGTEAFF
TRBV13	TRBJ2-1	many	TRBD2	TGTGCCAGCAGCGCCGTCCCTAGCGGAGACTACAATGAGCAGTTCTTC	CASSAVPSGDYNEQFF
TRBV7-9	TRBJ2-7	many	NA	TGTGCCAGCAGCGAACCGGGAGCCTCCTACGAGCAGTACTTC	CASSEPGASYEQYF
TRBV30	TRBJ1-1	NA	TRBD1	TGTGCCTGGAGTGTACAGGGGAGGGGGACTGAAGCTTTCTTT	CAWSVQGRGTEAFF
TRBV29-1	TRBJ2-7	NA	NA	TGCAGCGTCCTAGACAGTGAAACCTACGAGCAGTACTTC	CSVLDSETYEQYF
TRBV5-1	TRBJ1-1	NA	TRBD1	TGCGCCAGCAGCATAGGGACAGGGGGAAGAAATACTGAAGCTTTCTTT	CASSIGTGGRNTEAFF
TRBV2	TRBJ2-3	NA	TRBD2	TGTGCCAGCAGTGTCGGACTAGCGGGAGGGATAGATACGCAGTATTTT	CASSVGLAGGIDTQYF
TRBV5-4	TRBJ1-2	NA	NA	TGTGCCAGCAGACCCAGGTGGGAGAACGTGGGCGATGGCTACACCTTC	CASRPRWENVGDGYTF
TRBV7-8	TRBJ2-7	NA	NA	TGTGCCAGCAGCTTACGACTAGGCAGCCCCTACGAGCAGTACTTC	CASSLRLGSPYEQYF
TRBV2	TRBJ1-2	NA	TRBD1	TGTGCCAGCAGTGAAAGGACAGGGGGCAAAGGCTACACCTTC	CASSERTGGKGYTF